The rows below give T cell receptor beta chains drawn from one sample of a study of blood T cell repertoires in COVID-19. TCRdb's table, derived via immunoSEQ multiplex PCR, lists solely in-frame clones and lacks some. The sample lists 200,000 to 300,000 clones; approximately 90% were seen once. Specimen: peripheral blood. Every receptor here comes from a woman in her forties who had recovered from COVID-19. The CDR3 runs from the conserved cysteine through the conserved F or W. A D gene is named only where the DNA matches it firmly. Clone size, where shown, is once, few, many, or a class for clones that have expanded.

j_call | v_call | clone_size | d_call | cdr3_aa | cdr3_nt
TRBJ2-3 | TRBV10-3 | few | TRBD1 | CAIRQGQGTDTQYF | TGTGCCATCAGGCAAGGACAGGGCACAGATACGCAGTATTTT
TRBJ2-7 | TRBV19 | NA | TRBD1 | CASTGDSRYEQYF | TGTGCCAGCACCGGGGACAGTCGGTACGAGCAGTACTTC
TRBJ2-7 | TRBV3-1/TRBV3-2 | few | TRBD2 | CASSQRTGTRGHEQYF | TGTGCCAGCAGCCAACGCACCGGGACTAGAGGCCACGAGCAGTACTTC
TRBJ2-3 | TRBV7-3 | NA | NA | CASSLRLATDTQYF | TGTGCCAGCAGCTTAAGACTTGCCACAGATACGCAGTATTTT
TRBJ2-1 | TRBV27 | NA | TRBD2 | CRTGASGNNEQFF | TGCCGGACCGGGGCTAGCGGAAACAATGAGCAGTTCTTC
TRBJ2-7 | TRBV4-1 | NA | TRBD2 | CASSQVPAGDGEQYF | TGCGCCAGCAGCCAAGTCCCAGCGGGAGACGGCGAGCAGTACTTC
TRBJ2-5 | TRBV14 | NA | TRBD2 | CASSLINGLAGRQETQYF | TGTGCCAGCAGCCTCATCAATGGGTTAGCGGGACGTCAAGAGACCCAGTACTTC
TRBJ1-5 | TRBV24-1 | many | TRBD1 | CATSDRNRGSNQPQHF | TGTGCCACCAGTGACCGAAACAGGGGTAGCAATCAGCCCCAGCATTTT
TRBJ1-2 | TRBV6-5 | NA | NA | CASSTGANYGYTF | TGTGCCAGCAGTACGGGGGCTAACTATGGCTACACCTTC
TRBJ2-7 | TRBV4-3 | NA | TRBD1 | CASSQDSGTGGYEQYF | TGCGCCAGCAGCCAAGATTCCGGGACAGGGGGCTACGAGCAGTACTTC
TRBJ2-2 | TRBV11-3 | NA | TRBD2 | CASSSPGTSGRSGGELFF | TGTGCCAGCAGCTCCCCGGGGACTAGCGGGAGGTCCGGCGGGGAGCTGTTTTTT
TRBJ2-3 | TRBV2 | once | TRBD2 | CASSPRTSGRPNLSTDTQYF | TGTGCCAGCAGTCCCCGGACTAGCGGGAGGCCAAACCTAAGCACAGATACGCAGTATTTT
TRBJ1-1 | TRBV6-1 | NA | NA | CASSDPPKNTEAFF | TGTGCCAGCAGTGACCCCCCCAAGAACACTGAAGCTTTCTTT
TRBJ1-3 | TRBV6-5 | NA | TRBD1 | CASNRGPGNTIYF | TGTGCCAGTAACAGGGGGCCGGGAAACACCATATATTTT
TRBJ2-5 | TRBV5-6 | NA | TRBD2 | CASTPHGSGGTQYF | TGTGCCAGCACCCCCCATGGGTCGGGGGGGACCCAGTACTTC
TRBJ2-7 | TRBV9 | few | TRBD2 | CASSVEGTSGYEQYF | TGTGCCAGCAGCGTAGAGGGGACTAGCGGCTACGAGCAGTACTTC
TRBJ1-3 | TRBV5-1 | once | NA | CASSLVQGSSGNTIYF | TGCGCCAGCAGCTTGGTGCAGGGAAGCTCTGGAAACACCATATATTTT